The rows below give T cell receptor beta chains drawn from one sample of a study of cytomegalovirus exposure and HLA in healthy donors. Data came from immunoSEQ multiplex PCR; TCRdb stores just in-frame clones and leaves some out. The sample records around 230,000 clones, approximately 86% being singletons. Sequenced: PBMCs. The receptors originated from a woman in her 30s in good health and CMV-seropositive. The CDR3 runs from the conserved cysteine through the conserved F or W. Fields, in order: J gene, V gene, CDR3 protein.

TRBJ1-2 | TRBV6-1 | CASSERGSDRVVGYTF
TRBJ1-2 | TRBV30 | CAWSVSGWDGYTF
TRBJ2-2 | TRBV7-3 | CASSSQGVLIPGELFF
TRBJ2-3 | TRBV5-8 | CASSRGRDSTDTQYF
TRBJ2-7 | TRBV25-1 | CASIGDRAYEQYF
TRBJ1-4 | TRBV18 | CASSSQTSNEKLFF
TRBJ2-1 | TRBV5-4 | CASSLGGAASYNEQFF
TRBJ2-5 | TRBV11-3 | CASSFRGGNPKETQYF
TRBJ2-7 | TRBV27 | CASSLSSGRAGYEQYF
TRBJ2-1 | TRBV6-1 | CASSGGVAGDNEQFF
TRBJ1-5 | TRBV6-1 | CASSTTGSDQPQHF
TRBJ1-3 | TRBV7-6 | CASSSDRVSTGNTIYF
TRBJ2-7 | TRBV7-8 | CASSLGQGAWEQYF
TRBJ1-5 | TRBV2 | CASSETGDGSPLSQPQHF
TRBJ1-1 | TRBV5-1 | CASSLASASGSEAFF